This passage covers 6 T cell receptor beta chains from one sample sequenced in a study of cytomegalovirus exposure and HLA in healthy donors. Data came from immunoSEQ multiplex PCR; TCRdb stores just in-frame clones and leaves some out. Of more than 85,000 clones in the sample, roughly 86% were seen once. Sequenced sample: PBMCs. The receptors here all came from a woman under 30 in good health and CMV-seronegative.

The chain combines TRBV4-3 with TRBJ1-2; a weak D match, TRBD1 (6 bases). CDR3 length: 15 amino acids. The germline gives CDR1 LGHNA, CDR2 YSLEER. V lost 3 bases and J 8 bases, leaving 19 bases between the germline ends. The CDR3: CASSQKGGAHVGYTF. The CDR3 bases are TGCGCCAGCAGCCAGAAAGGGGGGGCGCACGTCGGCTACACCTTC.

The chain is built from TRBV28 and TRBJ1-2, with D perhaps TRBD1 (5 bases). Germline CDR1 MDHEN, CDR2 SYDVKM. The CDR3 covers 18 residues. Trimming shortened V by 6 bases and J by 1 base, and 24 bases separated the two germline ends. In DNA form, the CDR3 reads TGTGCCAGCAGGGTTCAGGGTGGTGTAATGCGCCGTAACTATGGCTACACCTTC. Translation gives CASRVQGGVMRRNYGYTF.

V is TRBV29-1 and J is TRBJ1-2, with TRBD1 identical over 7 bases. V gave up 2 bases and J gave up 7 bases; unmatched junction bases: 4. The CDR3 covers 12 residues. Germline V gives CDR1 SQVTM, CDR2 ANQGSEA. The CDR3 DNA reads TGCAGCGTTGAACGACAGGGTAGTGGCTACACCTTC. Protein sequence: CSVERQGSGYTF.

This chain joins TRBV5-6 and TRBJ1-1; the D is unclear. From germline, CDR1 is SGHDT and CDR2 YYEEEE. There are 14 residues in the CDR3. V lost 0 bases to trimming and J lost 1 base, with 7 bases between them. CDR3 amino acids: CASSLAPGNTEAFF. The CDR3 DNA reads as TGTGCCAGCAGCTTGGCCCCAGGGAACACTGAAGCTTTCTTT.

The chain employs TRBV29-1 and TRBJ2-5, with a possible D match to TRBD1 (6 bases). Germline V CDR1 and CDR2: SQVTM, ANQGSEA. Trimming removed 0 bases from V and 2 bases from J, with 16 bases in between. The CDR3 runs 16 residues. The CDR3 protein is CSVEDRVGQLQETQYF. The CDR3 nucleotides are TGCAGCGTTGAAGATAGGGTGGGACAATTACAAGAGACCCAGTACTTC.

The chain links TRBV5-1 to TRBJ2-2; D unresolved. The ends were cut back, 0 bases at V and 2 bases at J, with 5 bases in the middle. Germline lookup yields CDR1 SGHRS and CDR2 YFSETQ. The CDR3 has 14 amino acids. The CDR3 region has the DNA TGCGCCAGCAGCTTGGTTCCTAACACCGGGGAGCTGTTTTTT. The encoded protein is CASSLVPNTGELFF.